This TCR beta chain was recovered during a study of post-analysis software for immune sequencing data. Study details: Secondary progressive, relapsing-remitting and progressive-relapsing multiple sclerosis were among the included disease courses. Study observations and caveats: Patients with multiple sclerosis recorded significantly lower normalized Chao1 diversity than controls, the study found.

This clonotype was recorded a few times. Its antigen is currently unknown. The library was made from cDNA and included unique molecular identifiers. The T cell input of roughly 0.85 to 11 million gave roughly 460,000 cDNA molecules. TCRdb reprocessed the PCR reads via MiXCR and lists one record per CDR3 protein. Counted here are 700,000 to 900,000 distinct CDR3 sequences, about 45% occurring once; the ten biggest clones make up approximately 4.4%. The clonotype was recovered from a girl between 10 and 17 years old with multiple sclerosis. Sequencing was done on a sample of blood.

CDR3 protein: CSAGGKNIQYF. The CDR3 DNA reads as TGCAGTGCCGGGGGTAAAAACATTCAGTACTTC. This chain joins TRBV20-1 and TRBJ2-4, with D possibly TRBD2 on 6 matching bases. V lost 6 bases and J 4 bases, leaving 7 bases between the germline ends. Germline assignment: CDR1 DFQATT and CDR2 SNEGSKA (reference sequence). The CDR3 loop spans 11 amino acids.